The entry that follows covers one TCR beta chain sequence. This clonotype was picked up a small number of times. Its target antigen remains unknown. No base quality values were provided; no much bigger clone lies one nucleotide off. The method was PCR. At the Johns Hopkins FTIC core, DNA from the cultured CD4+ T cells underwent TCR sequencing with the Oncomine TCR Beta short-read assay. The QIAamp micro DNA kit was used to extract genomic DNA from the cultured CD4+ T cells. Oncomine TCR Beta libraries from cultured CD4+ T cells were pooled with unique dual indexes and sequenced on an Illumina iSeq 100. In the paper's pipeline: Non-productive sequences were removed, and CDR3s that did not start with C, did not end with F or W, or were shorter than 7 amino acids were discarded. Antigen-specific clonotypes were identified using the MANAFEST web application through comparison of peptide-stimulated wells with reference and other culture wells. To be called positive, a clone needed an FDR below 0.05, an odds ratio above 5, and a productive frequency above 0.1% in at least two of three replicate wells. A clonotype was classed as cross-reactive if the clonotype showed significant expansion both in SARS-CoV-2 spike wells and in at least one common cold coronavirus spike condition. Levenshtein distances (stringdist) and unrooted phylogenetic trees (ape) in R version 3.6.1 were used to assess CDR3 homology. In TCRdb, the public reads were trimmed at Q25 with fastp and aligned with MiXCR, with productive beta chains retained. For every CDR3 protein sequence, its rows merge into one entry that carries the most common genes and DNA. Clone size and V and J calls follow TCRdb, not the original study. For this sample the table gives around 23,000 distinct CDR3 sequences, of which around a third were detected only once. 9.5% to 12% of the sample rests with the top ten.

The meaning of the sample's time point label: late sampling 161 to 241 days after vaccination in a few convalescent patients. The sample's treatment or condition label is to be understood as: roughly ten-day PBMC culture with coronavirus spike peptide pools or control peptides (ViraFEST assay). The study used the ViraFEST assay, which expanded antigen-specific T cells with peptide pools and then identified expanded clonotypes by TCR sequencing. Positive SARS-CoV-2 PCR tests in the convalescent patients dated from March to December 2020, before Alpha, Beta and Delta variants emerged in the United States. PBMCs were cultured at around 2.2 million per well in IMDM supplemented with about 5.5% human AB serum and around 9.5 IU/ml IL-2, with about 9 ug/ml peptide pools added. On days 3 and 7, half of the culture medium was replaced with fresh IL-2-containing medium. After less than twelve days of culture, CD4+ T cells were isolated by negative selection with the EasySep CD4+ T cell isolation kit. PBMCs were separated from whole blood using Ficoll-Paque Plus gradient centrifugation and then either used fresh or cryopreserved at -140C. Triplicate wells were generally used for each culture condition.

The entry originates in a study of vaccination and CD4 T cells after COVID-19 (dated by TCRdb to the early 2020s). For the study in its entirety: SARS-CoV-2 positivity had been established in the convalescent patients by nasal swab PCR, and mild disease was recorded in about 9 of these patients and severe disease in one. The spike-specific CD4+ TCR repertoire was compared before and after mRNA vaccination in around ten COVID-19 convalescent patients and several infection-naive healthy vaccine recipients. Six males and four females were included in the convalescent cohort, with two Hispanic individuals, seven Caucasians, two Asians and one multiracial person represented. Participants got two doses of the Pfizer-BioNTech BNT162b2 vaccine (n=8) or two doses of the Moderna mRNA-1273 vaccine (n=2). Post-vaccine blood samples were obtained a median of about 77 days after the second vaccine dose, with a range of about 14 to 241 days. Control cultures used a CEFX viral epitope pool as positive control, an HIV-1 Nef peptide pool as negative control, or no peptide. A few convalescent patients were sampled both early after vaccination (day 14) and late after vaccination (days 161 to 241). For stimulating the cultures, overlapping spike peptide pools were used, derived from SARS-CoV-2 as well as from the common cold coronaviruses HCoV-NL63, HCoV-OC43 and HCoV-229E. Post-COVID blood samples from convalescent patients were collected a median of about 110 days after diagnosis, with a range of roughly 30 to 170 days.

CDR1 and CDR2 (DFQATT, SNEGSKA) derive from the germline V gene (reference sequence). The CDR3 sequence holds 15 residues, the cysteine and phenylalanine included. This entry keeps only the CDR3 DNA: 45 bases, framed from base 1. V lost 0 bases and J lost 5 bases, and the count of bases not matched to a germline gene is 10. Study-wide findings and limitations: Although the median number of SARS-CoV-2-reactive clonotypes went up from around 20 after infection to roughly 40 after vaccination, the increase was not significant. In convalescent patients, nearly all vaccine-specific clones (304 of 307) were found to be mono-reactive for SARS-CoV-2 spike rather than cross-reactive with common cold coronaviruses. Among convalescent patients, a median about 86% of the SARS-CoV-2-reactive clones seen after vaccination appeared only after vaccination, which suggests priming specific to the vaccine. Relatively few convalescent patients were included in the study, and early timepoints after natural infection were not analyzed.

The sequence was obtained from a human donor who had recovered from COVID-19. Recombination linked TRBV20-1 to TRBJ2-7, and 7 junctional nucleotides match TRBD2. The specimen comprised CD4+ T cells from blood, cultured in vitro, sampled about 7 months after SARS-CoV-2 vaccination. The nucleotide sequence reads as follows: TGCAGTGCTAGAGAGCGAGGACTAGAAGAAAACGAGCAGTACTTC. It specifies CSARERGLEENEQYF.